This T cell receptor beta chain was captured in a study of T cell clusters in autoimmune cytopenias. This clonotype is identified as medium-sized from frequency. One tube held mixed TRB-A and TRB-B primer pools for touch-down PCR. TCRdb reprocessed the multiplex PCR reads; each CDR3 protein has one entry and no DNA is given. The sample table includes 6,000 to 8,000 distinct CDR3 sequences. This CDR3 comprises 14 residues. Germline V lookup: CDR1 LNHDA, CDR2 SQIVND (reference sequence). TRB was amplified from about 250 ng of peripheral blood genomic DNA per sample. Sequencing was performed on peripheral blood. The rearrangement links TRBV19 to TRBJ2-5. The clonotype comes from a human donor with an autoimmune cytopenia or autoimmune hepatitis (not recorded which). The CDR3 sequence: CASSIRLSQETQYF.